The rows below give T cell receptor beta chains drawn from one sample of a study of blood T cell repertoires in COVID-19. The repertoire was sequenced with immunoSEQ multiplex PCR; TCRdb's copy has only in-frame clones and lacks some. This sample has under 300,000 clones, with more than 80% found just once. The specimen was peripheral blood. These receptors all stem from a man aged 30-40 years who had recovered from COVID-19. Each CDR3 is given with its conserved first and last residue. The order of the fields is D gene, V gene, J gene, clone size, CDR3 protein, CDR3 DNA. D genes are given only for firm matches. Expanded clones are given a class, and other clones once, few, many or no size at all.

>-|TRBV20-1|TRBJ2-7|-
CSASYGGYEQYF
TGCAGTGCTAGTTACGGCGGCTACGAGCAGTACTTC
>TRBD1|TRBV7-6|TRBJ1-4|-
CASSPGGLTNEKLFF
TGTGCCAGCAGCCCAGGGGGGCTGACTAATGAAAAACTGTTTTTT
>-|TRBV10-2|TRBJ2-5|-
CASSEPQGRGETQYF
TGCGCCAGCAGTGAGCCCCAGGGGAGGGGGGAGACCCAGTACTTC
>-|TRBV5-1|TRBJ2-6|-
CASSLDGSGANVLTF
TGCGCCAGCAGCTTGGACGGGTCTGGGGCCAACGTCCTGACTTTC
>TRBD1|TRBV13|TRBJ2-6|-
CASSSHAKGASGANVLTF
TGTGCCAGCAGCTCCCACGCGAAGGGGGCTTCCGGGGCCAACGTCCTGACTTTC
>TRBD1|TRBV5-1|TRBJ2-5|-
CASSPQGVETQYF
TGCGCCAGCAGCCCCCAGGGGGTGGAGACCCAGTACTTC
>TRBD1|TRBV11-2|TRBJ1-2|-
CASSRGVEGGPDGYTF
TGTGCCAGCAGCCGCGGGGTTGAAGGGGGCCCTGATGGCTACACCTTC
>-|TRBV29-1|TRBJ1-2|-
CSAFGQLTNYGYTF
TGCAGCGCCTTCGGACAGCTTACTAACTATGGCTACACCTTC
>TRBD1|TRBV11-3|TRBJ1-2|-
CASSLAGTGPYGYTF
TGTGCCAGCAGCTTAGCCGGGACAGGGCCATATGGCTACACCTTC
>-|TRBV21-1|TRBJ2-2|-
CASSKGWNGPGGTGELFF
TGTGCCAGCAGCAAAGGGTGGAACGGCCCCGGGGGCACCGGGGAGCTGTTTTTT
>-|TRBV30|TRBJ1-2|-
CAWSLASYGYTF
TGTGCCTGGAGTTTGGCCTCCTATGGCTACACCTTC
>TRBD2|TRBV14|TRBJ2-7|once
CASSLSGDYEQYF
TGTGCCAGCAGCTTGAGCGGGGACTACGAGCAGTACTTC
>TRBD2|TRBV18|TRBJ2-5|-
CASSPPAGRGGQETQYF
TGTGCCAGCTCACCTCCAGCGGGTCGGGGGGGTCAAGAGACCCAGTACTTC
>-|TRBV7-6|TRBJ2-7|few
CASSLARAYEQYF
TGTGCCAGCAGCTTAGCACGGGCCTACGAGCAGTACTTC
>-|TRBV30|TRBJ1-1|-
CAWSPPGGTYTEAFF
TGTGCCTGGAGCCCTCCGGGGGGCACGTACACTGAAGCTTTCTTT
>TRBD1|TRBV5-1|TRBJ2-2|once
CASSLGQGANTGELFF
TGCGCCAGCAGCCTCGGACAGGGGGCGAACACCGGGGAGCTGTTTTTT
>TRBD2|TRBV6-5|TRBJ2-7|-
CASSLVGLVYEQYF
TGTGCCAGCAGCCTAGTCGGACTAGTCTACGAGCAGTACTTC
>TRBD2|TRBV5-1|TRBJ2-1|few
CASSLNSGGYNEQFF
TGCGCCAGCAGCTTGAATAGCGGGGGATACAATGAGCAGTTCTTC
>TRBD2|TRBV5-1|TRBJ2-7|-
CASSWGLADYEQYF
TGCGCCAGCAGCTGGGGACTAGCGGACTACGAGCAGTACTTC
>-|TRBV27|TRBJ2-7|-
CASRVLGGYEQYF
TGTGCCAGCAGAGTCCTGGGGGGCTACGAGCAGTACTTC
>-|TRBV24-1|TRBJ2-3|-
CATSDPGQNPDTQYF
TGTGCCACCAGTGACCCCGGACAGAACCCAGATACGCAGTATTTT
>-|TRBV4-1|TRBJ2-2|few
CASSAPLRGTGELFF
TGCGCCAGCAGCGCTCCATTGCGGGGTACCGGGGAGCTGTTTTTT
>-|TRBV5-5|TRBJ2-7|-
CASTFGGDTKQYF
TGTGCCAGCACCTTTGGGGGGGACACAAAGCAGTACTTC
>-|TRBV5-6|TRBJ1-1|-
CASSLVQSLGTEAFF
TGTGCCAGCAGCTTGGTACAGTCCCTGGGCACTGAAGCTTTCTTT
>-|TRBV5-1|TRBJ1-1|-
CASSSPGQGSTEAFF
TGCGCCAGCAGTTCCCCCGGGCAGGGATCCACTGAAGCTTTCTTT
>TRBD2|TRBV5-6|TRBJ2-3|once
CASSFLVGTSGTSTDTQYF
TGTGCCAGCAGCTTTTTAGTTGGGACTAGCGGGACTAGCACAGATACGCAGTATTTT
>-|TRBV7-2|TRBJ1-1|-
CASSPRGSTEAFF
TGTGCCAGCAGCCCTAGGGGTTCCACTGAAGCTTTCTTT
>-|TRBV18|TRBJ2-3|few
CASSPTGADTQYF
TGTGCCAGCTCACCAACCGGGGCAGATACGCAGTATTTT
>-|TRBV6-4|TRBJ1-5|-
CASRGRQGANQPQHF
TGTGCCAGCAGGGGGAGGCAGGGAGCGAATCAGCCCCAGCATTTT
>TRBD1|TRBV7-9|TRBJ1-2|few
CASTPGGSYGYTF
TGTGCCAGCACCCCAGGGGGGTCTTATGGCTACACCTTC
>-|TRBV5-4|TRBJ2-7|-
CASSLVSGNLDEQYF
TGTGCCAGCAGCTTGGTCTCAGGGAATCTGGACGAGCAGTACTTC
>-|TRBV19|TRBJ1-6|-
CASTMDRNSPLHF
TGTGCCAGTACCATGGACAGAAATTCACCCCTCCACTTT
>TRBD1|TRBV6-5|TRBJ1-1|-
CASSSAGTGTLRAFF
TGTGCCAGCAGTTCCGCCGGGACAGGGACCCTTCGAGCTTTCTTT
>TRBD1|TRBV6-5|TRBJ2-2|once
CASNKGQGDTGELFF
TGTGCCAGCAACAAAGGCCAGGGGGACACCGGGGAGCTGTTTTTT
>-|TRBV3-1/TRBV3-2|TRBJ1-2|many
CASSEGGANYGYTF
TGTGCCAGCAGCGAAGGAGGAGCTAACTATGGCTACACCTTC
>-|TRBV12-3/TRBV12-4|TRBJ1-1|few
CASRWGVNTEAFF
TGTGCCAGCAGGTGGGGGGTGAACACTGAAGCTTTCTTT
>-|TRBV7-7|TRBJ2-5|-
CASSREVWRGLETQYF
TGTGCCAGCAGCCGTGAGGTATGGCGGGGGCTGGAGACCCAGTACTTC
>-|TRBV30|TRBJ1-2|-
CALGSYGYTF
TGTGCTCTCGGGAGCTATGGCTACACCTTC
>TRBD1|TRBV10-2|TRBJ1-4|-
CASRGDRGQANEKLFF
TGCGCCAGCAGGGGGGACAGGGGGCAGGCTAATGAAAAACTGTTTTTT
>-|TRBV5-6|TRBJ2-7|-
CASSRGLIEQYF
TGTGCCAGCAGCCGCGGGCTCATCGAGCAGTACTTC
>TRBD1|TRBV28|TRBJ2-7|-
CASSPDRGQVITEQYF
TGTGCCAGCAGCCCGGACAGGGGGCAGGTAATCACCGAGCAGTACTTC
>-|TRBV5-6|TRBJ1-2|-
CASSFRRGGRGYTF
TGTGCCAGCAGCTTTCGCCGGGGAGGACGGGGCTACACCTTC
>TRBD2|TRBV5-1|TRBJ2-1|-
CASSLELAGNEQFF
TGCGCCAGCAGCTTGGAACTAGCGGGTAATGAGCAGTTCTTC
>-|TRBV6-2/TRBV6-3|TRBJ1-3|-
CASSYSMWFDRSYNTIYF
TGTGCCAGCAGTTACTCGATGTGGTTCGACAGATCCTATAACACCATATATTTT
>-|TRBV11-3|TRBJ1-1|-
CASSTKTGENTEAFF
TGTGCCAGCAGCACCAAGACAGGCGAGAACACTGAAGCTTTCTTT
>-|TRBV5-1|TRBJ2-7|-
CASSSGTYSSYEQYF
TGCGCCAGCAGCTCCGGGACTTATTCCTCCTACGAGCAGTACTTC
>-|TRBV6-1|TRBJ1-2|-
CASSETGNYGYTF
TGTGCCAGCAGTGAAACAGGAAACTATGGCTACACCTTC
>-|TRBV5-6|TRBJ1-2|-
CASRRDIVGYTF
TGTGCCAGCAGGCGGGATATCGTTGGCTACACCTTC
>-|TRBV19|TRBJ2-3|-
CASASHRGLTDTQYF
TGTGCCAGTGCATCCCACAGGGGACTCACAGATACGCAGTATTTT
>-|TRBV7-9|TRBJ2-1|-
CASQDGSYNEQFF
TGTGCCAGCCAGGATGGATCCTACAATGAGCAGTTCTTC
>-|TRBV10-2|TRBJ1-1|few
CASSAEDTEAFF
TGCGCCAGCAGTGCCGAGGACACTGAAGCTTTCTTT
>-|TRBV2|TRBJ2-3|-
CASSYWTITDTQYF
TGTGCCAGCAGCTACTGGACTATCACAGATACGCAGTATTTT
>TRBD2|TRBV19|TRBJ2-6|-
CASSVLAGGVGANVLTF
TGTGCCAGTAGTGTACTAGCGGGGGGAGTTGGGGCCAACGTCCTGACTTTC
>-|TRBV5-4|TRBJ2-5|-
CASSLSGGLGETQYF
TGTGCCAGCAGCTTGTCGGGGGGCTTGGGGGAGACCCAGTACTTC
>-|TRBV19|TRBJ1-2|once
CASREGRNYGYTF
TGTGCCAGTAGGGAGGGGCGTAACTATGGCTACACCTTC
>TRBD1|TRBV5-4|TRBJ2-7|-
CASSIGQAAGYEQYF
TGTGCCAGCAGCATAGGACAGGCGGCTGGCTACGAGCAGTACTTC
>-|TRBV10-1|TRBJ1-1|-
CASSENRDDGAFF
TGCGCCAGCAGTGAGAACAGGGACGATGGAGCTTTCTTT
>-|TRBV9|TRBJ1-4|-
CASSADSSDEKLFF
TGTGCCAGCAGCGCCGACAGCTCGGATGAAAAACTGTTTTTT
>TRBD2|TRBV11-3|TRBJ2-1|few
CASSLAGGYNEQFF
TGTGCCAGCAGCCTAGCGGGGGGTTACAATGAGCAGTTCTTC